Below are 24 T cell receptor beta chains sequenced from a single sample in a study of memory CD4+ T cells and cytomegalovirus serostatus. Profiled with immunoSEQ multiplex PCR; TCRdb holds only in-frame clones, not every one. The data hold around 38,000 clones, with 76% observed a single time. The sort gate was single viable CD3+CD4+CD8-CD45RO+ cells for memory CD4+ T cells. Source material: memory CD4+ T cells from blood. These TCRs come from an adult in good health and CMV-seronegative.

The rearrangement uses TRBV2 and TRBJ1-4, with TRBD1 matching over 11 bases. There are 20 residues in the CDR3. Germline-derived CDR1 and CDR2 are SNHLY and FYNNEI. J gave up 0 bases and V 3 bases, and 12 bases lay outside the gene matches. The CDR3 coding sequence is TGTGCCAGCAGTGACTGGACAGGGGGCCTCACAACGACAACTAATGAAAAACTGTTTTTT. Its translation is CASSDWTGGLTTTTNEKLFF. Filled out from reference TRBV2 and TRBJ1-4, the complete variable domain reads EPEVTQTPSHQVTQMGQEVILRCVPISNHLYFYWYRQILGQKVEFLVSFYNNEISEKSEIFDDQFSVERPDGSNFTLKIRSTKLEDSAMYFCASSDWTGGLTTTTNEKLFFGSGTQLSVL.

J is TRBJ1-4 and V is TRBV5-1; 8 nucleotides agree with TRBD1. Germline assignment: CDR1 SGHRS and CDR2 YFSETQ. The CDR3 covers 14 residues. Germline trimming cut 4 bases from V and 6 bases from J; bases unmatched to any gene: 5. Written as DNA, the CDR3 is TGCGCCAGCAGCCGAGGACAGGGTGATGAAAAACTGTTTTTT. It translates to CASSRGQGDEKLFF.

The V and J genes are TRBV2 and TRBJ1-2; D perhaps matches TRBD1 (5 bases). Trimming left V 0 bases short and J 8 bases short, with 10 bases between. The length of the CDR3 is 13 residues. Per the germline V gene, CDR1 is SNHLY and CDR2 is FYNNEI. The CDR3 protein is CASSEAGKGGYTF. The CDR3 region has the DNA TGTGCCAGCAGTGAAGCGGGAAAGGGGGGCTACACCTTC.

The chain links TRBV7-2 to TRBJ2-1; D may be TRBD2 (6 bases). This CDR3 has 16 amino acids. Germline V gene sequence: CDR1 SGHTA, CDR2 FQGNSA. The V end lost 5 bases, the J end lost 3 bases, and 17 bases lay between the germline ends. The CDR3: CASSPLLGGNYNEQFF. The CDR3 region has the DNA TGTGCCAGCAGCCCGCTCTTGGGAGGAAACTACAATGAGCAGTTCTTC.

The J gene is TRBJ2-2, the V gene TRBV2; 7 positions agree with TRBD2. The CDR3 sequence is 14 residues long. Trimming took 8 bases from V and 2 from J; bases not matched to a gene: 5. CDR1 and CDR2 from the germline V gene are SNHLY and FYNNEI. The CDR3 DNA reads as TGTGCCAGCTCCGGGACTACCAACACCGGGGAGCTGTTTTTT. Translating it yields CASSGTTNTGELFF. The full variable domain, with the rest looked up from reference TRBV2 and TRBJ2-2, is EPEVTQTPSHQVTQMGQEVILRCVPISNHLYFYWYRQILGQKVEFLVSFYNNEISEKSEIFDDQFSVERPDGSNFTLKIRSTKLEDSAMYFCASSGTTNTGELFFGEGSRLTVL.

This CDR3 reads CASSEALRGGTEAFF. The CDR3 nucleotides are TGTGCCAGCAGTGAAGCGCTGAGGGGGGGCACTGAAGCTTTCTTT. This chain joins TRBV6-1 and TRBJ1-1; the D gene is possibly TRBD1 (6 bases). The germline gives CDR1 MNHNS, CDR2 SASEGT. Between the trimmed V and J ends, which lost 0 bases and 4 bases, there was a span of 12 bases. The CDR3 is made up of 15 amino acids.

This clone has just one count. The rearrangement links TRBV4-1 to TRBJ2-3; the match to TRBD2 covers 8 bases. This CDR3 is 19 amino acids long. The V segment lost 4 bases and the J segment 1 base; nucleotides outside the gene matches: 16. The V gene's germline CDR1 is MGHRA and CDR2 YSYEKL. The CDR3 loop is CASSRVPPAVGGGTDTQYF. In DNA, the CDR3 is TGCGCCAGCAGCCGCGTGCCCCCCGCGGTCGGGGGGGGCACAGATACGCAGTATTTT.

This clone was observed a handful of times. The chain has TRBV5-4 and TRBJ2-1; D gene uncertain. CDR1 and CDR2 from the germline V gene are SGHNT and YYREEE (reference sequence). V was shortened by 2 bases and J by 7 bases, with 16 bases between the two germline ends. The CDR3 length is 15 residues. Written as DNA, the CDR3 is TGTGCCAGCAGCTTTTCCCTCTCAGCGCCTAATGAGCAGTTCTTC. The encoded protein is CASSFSLSAPNEQFF.

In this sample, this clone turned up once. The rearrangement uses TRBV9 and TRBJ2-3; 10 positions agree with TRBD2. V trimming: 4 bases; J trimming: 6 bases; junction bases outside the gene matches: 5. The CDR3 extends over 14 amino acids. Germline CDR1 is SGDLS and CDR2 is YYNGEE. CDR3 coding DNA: TGTGCCAGCAGCACTAGCGGGGCTAGGGATACGCAGTATTTT. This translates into CASSTSGARDTQYF.

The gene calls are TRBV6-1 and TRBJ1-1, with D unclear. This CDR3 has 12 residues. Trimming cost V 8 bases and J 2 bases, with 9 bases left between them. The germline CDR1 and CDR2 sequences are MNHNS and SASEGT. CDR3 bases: TGTGCCAGCGGAATCCCAAACACTGAAGCTTTCTTT. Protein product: CASGIPNTEAFF.

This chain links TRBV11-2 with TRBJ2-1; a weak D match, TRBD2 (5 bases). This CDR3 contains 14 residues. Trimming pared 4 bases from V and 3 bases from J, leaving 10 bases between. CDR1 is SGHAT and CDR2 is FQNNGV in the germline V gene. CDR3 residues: CASSSPRGYNEQFF. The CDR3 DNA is TGTGCCAGCAGCTCACCCCGGGGCTACAATGAGCAGTTCTTC.

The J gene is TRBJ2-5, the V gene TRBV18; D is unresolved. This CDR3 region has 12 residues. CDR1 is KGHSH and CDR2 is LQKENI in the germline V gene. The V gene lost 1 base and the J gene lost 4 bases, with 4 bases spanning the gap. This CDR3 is CASSPHPETQYF. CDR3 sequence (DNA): TGTGCCAGCTCACCACACCCAGAGACCCAGTACTTC.

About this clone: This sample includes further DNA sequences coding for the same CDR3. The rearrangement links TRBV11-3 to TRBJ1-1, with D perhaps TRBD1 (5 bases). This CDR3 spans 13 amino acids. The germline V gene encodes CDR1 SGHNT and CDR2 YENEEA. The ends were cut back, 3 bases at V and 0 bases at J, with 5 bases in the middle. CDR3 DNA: TGTGCCAGCAGCTTGGGGGTGAACACTGAAGCTTTCTTT. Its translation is CASSLGVNTEAFF.

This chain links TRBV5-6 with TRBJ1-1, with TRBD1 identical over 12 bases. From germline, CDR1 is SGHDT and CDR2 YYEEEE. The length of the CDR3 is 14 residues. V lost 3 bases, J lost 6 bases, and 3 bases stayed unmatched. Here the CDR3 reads CASSSRDRGPEAFF. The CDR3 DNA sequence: TGTGCCAGCAGCTCAAGGGACAGGGGGCCTGAAGCTTTCTTT.

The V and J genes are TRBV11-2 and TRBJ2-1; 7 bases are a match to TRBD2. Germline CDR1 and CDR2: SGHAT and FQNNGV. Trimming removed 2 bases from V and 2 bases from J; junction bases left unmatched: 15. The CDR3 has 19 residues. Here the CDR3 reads CASSLRPSGVGSTYNEQFF. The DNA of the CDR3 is TGTGCCAGCAGCTTACGGCCTAGCGGAGTGGGAAGTACCTACAATGAGCAGTTCTTC. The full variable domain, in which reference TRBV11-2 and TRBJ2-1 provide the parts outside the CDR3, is EAGVAQSPRYKIIEKRQSVAFWCNPISGHATLYWYQQILGQGPKLLIQFQNNGVVDDSQLPKDRFSAERLKGVDSTLKIQPAKLEDSAVYLCASSLRPSGVGSTYNEQFFGPGTRLTVL.

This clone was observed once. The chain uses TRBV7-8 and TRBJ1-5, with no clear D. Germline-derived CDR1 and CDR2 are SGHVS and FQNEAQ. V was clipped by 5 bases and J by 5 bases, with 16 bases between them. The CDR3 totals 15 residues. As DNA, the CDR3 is TGTGCCAGCAGCCCGCGCGCCCATGACTATCAGCCCCAGCATTTT. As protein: CASSPRAHDYQPQHF. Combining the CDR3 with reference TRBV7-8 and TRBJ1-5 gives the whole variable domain GAGVSQSPRYKVAKRGQDVALRCDPISGHVSLFWYQQALGQGPEFLTYFQNEAQLDKSGLPSDRFFAERPEGSVSTLKIQRTQQEDSAVYLCASSPRAHDYQPQHFGDGTRLSIL.

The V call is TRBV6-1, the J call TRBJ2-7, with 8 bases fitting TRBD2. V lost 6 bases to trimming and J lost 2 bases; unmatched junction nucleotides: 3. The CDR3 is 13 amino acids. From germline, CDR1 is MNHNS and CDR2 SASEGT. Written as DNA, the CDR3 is TGTGCCAGCAGGAAGCGGGAGACCTACGAGCAGTACTTC. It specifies CASRKRETYEQYF.

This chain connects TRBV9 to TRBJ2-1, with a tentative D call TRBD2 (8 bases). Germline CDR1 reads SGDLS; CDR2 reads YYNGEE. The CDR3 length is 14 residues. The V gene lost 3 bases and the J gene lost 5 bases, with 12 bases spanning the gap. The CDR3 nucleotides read TGTGCCAGCAGCGCGGGGGGGACAGACAATGAGCAGTTCTTC. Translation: CASSAGGTDNEQFF.

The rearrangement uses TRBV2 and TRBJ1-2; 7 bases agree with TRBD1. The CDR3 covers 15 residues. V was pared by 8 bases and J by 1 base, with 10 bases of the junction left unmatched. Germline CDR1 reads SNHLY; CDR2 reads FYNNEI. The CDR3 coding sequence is TGTGCCAGCCTATCCGGGACAGCGGGTAACTATGGCTACACCTTC. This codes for CASLSGTAGNYGYTF.

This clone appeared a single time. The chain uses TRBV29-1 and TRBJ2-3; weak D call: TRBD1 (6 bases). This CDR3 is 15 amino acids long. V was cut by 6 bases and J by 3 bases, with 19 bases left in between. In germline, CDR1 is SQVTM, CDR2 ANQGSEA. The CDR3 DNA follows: TGCAGCGTGATAGATCCTAGGGGGTTTACAGATACGCAGTATTTT. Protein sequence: CSVIDPRGFTDTQYF.

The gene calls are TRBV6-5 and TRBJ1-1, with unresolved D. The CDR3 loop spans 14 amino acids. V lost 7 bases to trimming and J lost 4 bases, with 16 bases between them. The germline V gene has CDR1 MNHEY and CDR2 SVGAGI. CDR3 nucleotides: TGTGCCAGCACCTTAGCCGGGAGTACCACTGAAGCTTTCTTT. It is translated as CASTLAGSTTEAFF.

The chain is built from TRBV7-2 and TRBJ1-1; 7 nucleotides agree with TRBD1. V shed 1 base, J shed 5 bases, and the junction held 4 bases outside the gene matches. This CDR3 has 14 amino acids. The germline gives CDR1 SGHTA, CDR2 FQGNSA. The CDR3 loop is CASSLEGGYTEAFF. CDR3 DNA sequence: TGTGCCAGCAGCTTAGAAGGGGGCTATACTGAAGCTTTCTTT.

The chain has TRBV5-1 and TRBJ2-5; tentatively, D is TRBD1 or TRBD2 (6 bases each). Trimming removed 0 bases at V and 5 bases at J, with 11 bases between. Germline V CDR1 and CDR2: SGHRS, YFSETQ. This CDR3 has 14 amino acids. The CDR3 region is CASSLDQGRETQYF. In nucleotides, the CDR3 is TGCGCCAGCAGCTTGGACCAGGGGAGGGAGACCCAGTACTTC.

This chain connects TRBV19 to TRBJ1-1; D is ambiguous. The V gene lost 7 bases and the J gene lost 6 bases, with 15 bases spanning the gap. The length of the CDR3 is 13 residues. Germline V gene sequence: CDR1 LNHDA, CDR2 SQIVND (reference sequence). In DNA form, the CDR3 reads TGTGCCAGTACCCCCGCCGGCTTCTCTGAAGCTTTCTTT. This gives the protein CASTPAGFSEAFF.